This passage covers 3 T cell receptor beta chains from one sample sequenced in a study of radiotherapy plus CTLA-4 blockade in lung cancer. Sequencing used immunoSEQ multiplex PCR; TCRdb keeps in-frame clones, though not all of them. The sample includes approximately 81,000 clones, more than 60% of them seen just once. The material was peripheral blood, obtained from a patient treated with radiotherapy plus ipilimumab. The receptors shown here come from a human donor with non-small cell lung cancer who had a partial response to radiotherapy plus ipilimumab. Some clones in this sample may be carry-over from other donors' samples.

The chain uses TRBV28 and TRBJ2-6; TRBD2 is a possible D gene (6 bases). Between the trimmed V and J ends, which lost 8 bases and 0 bases, there was a span of 8 bases. The CDR3 has 14 amino acids. From germline, CDR1 is MDHEN and CDR2 SYDVKM. The CDR3 DNA reads TGTGCCAGCGGCGGGATCTCTGGGGCCAACGTCCTGACTTTC. Translated, it gives CASGGISGANVLTF.

The chain joins TRBV14 to TRBJ2-3; a weak D match, TRBD2 (5 bases). Trimming removed 0 bases at V and 10 bases at J, with 14 bases between. The germline gives CDR1 SGHDN, CDR2 FVKESK. This CDR3 comprises 14 residues. The CDR3 DNA sequence: TGTGCCAGCAGCCAAGAATCGAGACGGGGATCGCAGTATTTT. This codes for CASSQESRRGSQYF.

The chain employs TRBV5-5 and TRBJ1-4; TRBD1 agrees at 7 bases. Trimming cost V 0 bases and J 7 bases; bases outside gene matches: 3. This CDR3 is built from 14 residues. Germline V lookup: CDR1 SGHKS, CDR2 YYEKEE (reference sequence). The CDR3 region has the DNA TGTGCCAGCAGCTTGGGACAGGGAAGTGAAAAACTGTTTTTT. It is translated as CASSLGQGSEKLFF.